The source of this TCR beta chain is a study of T cell repertoires in cytomegalovirus infection. General study findings and limits: Pooled public TCR beta family frequency picked out CMV carriers with the relevant HLA.

This clonotype was seen only a few times. Its antigen remains unknown. The CDR3 extends over 22 amino acids. Per germline, CDR1 SGHVS and CDR2 FQNEAQ. The trim removed 11 bases at V and 0 bases at J, leaving 25 bases unmatched. TCRdb called the reads again in MiXCR, with one record for every CDR3 protein. The repertoire includes 150,000 or so distinct CDR3 sequences, roughly a quarter of them detected once, and 9.5% to 12% sits in the top ten. Sequenced input: PBMCs. This TCR came from a human donor in good health (CMV status not recorded). Some clones in this sample may be carry-over from other donors' samples. The chain couples TRBV7-8 to TRBJ2-4, with 13 bases matching TRBD2. Here the CDR3 DNA reads TGTGCCCAATATCTCAGGGGGCTCCCGACTAGCGGGAGGTTCCTAGCCAAAAACATTCAGTACTTC. Translated, it gives CAQYLRGLPTSGRFLAKNIQYF.